This TCR beta chain was sequenced during a study of blood T cells in healthy people across ages. A second PCR, run for about 7 to 11 cycles, used a sample-barcoded 5' primer plus a J-beta primer mix. Every molecule of cDNA carried a tag from a template-switch adaptor with 12 random nucleotides. TCRdb used MiXCR to reprocess the 5' RACE reads, holding one entry per CDR3 protein. The table records approximately 800,000 distinct CDR3 sequences, around 36% of them present only once. For this clonotype: Its antigen is unidentified.

Study outcomes and limitations: Since the PBMCs were unsorted, naive and antigen-experienced cells could not be conclusively compared. More naive CD4+ cells and higher diversity marked long-lived donors relative to aged donors. Changes in expanded clonotypes were possibly confounded, as the CMV status of donors was unknown.

The receptor was derived from a man aged 18 to 29 in good health. Sequenced input: blood.

CDR3 sequence (DNA): TGCGCCAGCAGCTTGATCGCGGGACACAACACCGGGGAGCTGTTTTTT. Amino acids: CASSLIAGHNTGELFF. The chain is built from TRBV5-1 and TRBJ2-2; either TRBD1 or TRBD2 may fit D (6 bases each). This CDR3 contains 16 residues. Trimming left V 1 base short and J 2 bases short, with 12 bases between. Germline V gene lookup returns CDR1 SGHRS and CDR2 YFSETQ.